This T cell receptor (beta chain) was retrieved from a study of shared clonotypes between healthy human individuals. This clone was detected only once. Repertoires were generated with immunoSEQ multiplex PCR, while TCRdb's copy carries only in-frame clones and drops some. Of hundreds of thousands of clones detected, roughly 84% appear once; the ten largest clones hold 15% to 20%. CDR1 is MNHEY and CDR2 is SVGAGI in the germline V gene. The CDR3 is made up of 16 amino acids. V was trimmed by 0 bases and J by 3 bases, leaving 14 bases between them. The sequencing input was memory CD8+ T cells sorted from blood. Specified subset: CD45RO+ cells pooled with CCR7-negative TemRA cells. This TCR was sampled from a man aged 18 to 35 in good health. The chain combines TRBV6-5 with TRBJ1-2; D is perhaps TRBD1 (6 bases). CDR3 DNA: TGTGCCAGCAGTTACTCTAGAGACAGGCCGCACTATGGCTACACCTTC. As protein: CASSYSRDRPHYGYTF.